Presented here are 20 T cell receptor beta chains from one specimen sequenced in a study of blood T cell repertoires in COVID-19 (dated by TCRdb to the early 2020s). Libraries were made using the immunoSEQ multiplex PCR assay. TCRdb re-hosts the immuneACCESS table, in-frame sequences only. Its copies lack some clones; in the studies checked, an unresolved V gene accounts for under half of them, and the cause for the rest is not known. The sample has some 250,000 clones on record, roughly four fifths of them singletons. The top ten constitute 6.5% to 9.5% of the sample. Sequencing input: peripheral blood. These TCRs come from an elderly woman with COVID-19, enrolled during active disease.

Note on this clone: Other DNA sequences of this sample code for an identical CDR3. The V call is TRBV19, the J call TRBJ2-1; 11 bases are shared with TRBD2. This CDR3 comprises 15 residues. Germline CDR1 LNHDA, CDR2 SQIVND (reference sequence). V was clipped by 6 bases and J by 4 bases; unmatched bases: 5. CDR3 loop: CASSVTSGGYNEQFF. The CDR3, as DNA: TGTGCCAGTAGCGTAACTAGCGGGGGTTACAATGAGCAGTTCTTC. The whole variable domain, remainder taken from reference TRBV19 and TRBJ2-1, is DGGITQSPKYLFRKEGQNVTLSCEQNLNHDAMYWYRQDPGQGLRLIYYSQIVNDFQKGDIAEGYSVSREKKESFPLTVTSAQKNPTAFYLCASSVTSGGYNEQFFGPGTRLTVL.

A word on this clone: The same CDR3 arises from other DNA sequences in this sample as well. The CDR3 here is CAWSQTGNGYTF. The CDR3 bases are TGTGCCTGGAGCCAAACAGGGAATGGCTACACCTTC. This chain joins TRBV30 and TRBJ1-2; D perhaps matches TRBD1 (6 bases). Germline values: CDR1 GTSNPN, CDR2 SVGIG (reference sequence). V was cut by 3 bases and J by 6 bases, with 11 bases left in between. The CDR3 runs to 12 residues.

This chain connects TRBV7-2 to TRBJ1-4, with D tentatively TRBD1 (5 bases). Germline V gene data show CDR1 as SGHTA and CDR2 as FQGNSA. The CDR3 runs 16 residues. Trimming removed 5 bases at V and 0 bases at J, with 13 bases between. Here the CDR3 DNA reads TGTGCCAGCAGCCCCTACCAGGGCGCAACTAATGAAAAACTGTTTTTT. It yields the protein CASSPYQGATNEKLFF.

This sequence joins TRBV24-1 and TRBJ2-3, with 7 positions matching TRBD2. The V segment lost 9 bases and the J segment 1 base; nucleotides outside the gene matches: 6. CDR3 length equals 14 residues. Germline lookup yields CDR1 KGHDR and CDR2 SFDVKD. The CDR3 coding sequence is TGTGCCACCTCACCTAGCGGCCGCACAGATACGCAGTATTTT. Translating it yields CATSPSGRTDTQYF.

The chain recombines TRBV12-3 or TRBV12-4 with TRBJ1-2; no clear D. The V end was cut by 6 bases, the J end by 8 bases, with 16 bases between. CDR3 length: 13 residues. As DNA, the CDR3 is TGTGCCAGCAGAGCTCCCGGAATCGGGGGCTACACCTTC. It translates to CASRAPGIGGYTF.

This chain joins TRBV4-3 and TRBJ2-1; the match to TRBD2 covers 8 bases. The ends lost 0 bases at V and 4 bases at J; junction bases unmatched: 5. CDR1 LGHNA and CDR2 YSLEER come from the germline V gene. This CDR3 has 16 amino acids. The CDR3 DNA is TGCGCCAGCAGCCAAGAAAGAGCGGGGGCGTACAATGAGCAGTTCTTC. It specifies CASSQERAGAYNEQFF.

This clone has just a few counts. This chain links TRBV5-8 with TRBJ1-4; TRBD1 aligns across 7 bases. The V gene end was trimmed by 5 bases and the J gene end by 0 bases; junction bases not matched to a gene: 7. CDR3 size: 16 residues. Germline values: CDR1 SGHTS, CDR2 YDEGEE. The CDR3 sequence is CASRVGTVATNEKLFF. The CDR3 nucleotides are TGTGCCAGCAGAGTGGGGACAGTTGCAACTAATGAAAAACTGTTTTTT.

This chain joins TRBV5-1 and TRBJ2-5; no definite D call. The CDR3 totals 14 residues. The germline V gene has CDR1 SGHRS and CDR2 YFSETQ. Deletions cut 0 bases from V and 3 bases from J, with 9 bases between. The CDR3 reads CASSLGGSKETQYF. CDR3 nucleotide sequence: TGCGCCAGCAGCTTGGGCGGCAGCAAAGAGACCCAGTACTTC.

In its sample, this clone was seen a few times. The chain couples TRBV7-3 to TRBJ1-1; tentatively, D is TRBD1 (5 bases). CDR3 length equals 13 residues. V lost 3 bases to trimming and J lost 4 bases, with 9 bases between them. Germline CDR1 reads SGHTA; CDR2 reads FQGTGA. CDR3 DNA: TGTGCCAGCAGCTTTGGGGGGAGCACTGAAGCTTTCTTT. Amino acid sequence: CASSFGGSTEAFF.

The rearrangement joins TRBV7-2 to TRBJ2-6, with 9 bases matching TRBD1. CDR1 SGHTA and CDR2 FQGNSA come from the germline V gene. CDR3 size: 15 residues. For the CDR3, the DNA is TGTGCAGGGGGGACAGGGTACTCTGGGGCCAACGTCCTGACTTTC. Translation gives CAGGTGYSGANVLTF.

This chain uses TRBV5-1 with TRBJ2-5; 8 bases agree with TRBD1. In germline, CDR1 is SGHRS, CDR2 YFSETQ. This CDR3 comprises 16 residues. J was trimmed by 0 bases and V by 0 bases; bases with no gene match: 4. The CDR3 DNA follows: TGCGCCAGCAGCTTGGGGGACAGGCCTTACCAAGAGACCCAGTACTTC. Encoded protein: CASSLGDRPYQETQYF.

V is TRBV5-1 and J is TRBJ2-2; 8 bases align to TRBD2. The CDR3 runs to 16 residues. CDR1 SGHRS and CDR2 YFSETQ come from the germline V gene. Trimming took 3 bases from V and 6 from J; bases not matched to a gene: 10. The CDR3 nucleotides read TGCGCCAGCAGCTACTCCGGGACTAGTTACGCCGGGGAGCTGTTTTTT. Its protein is CASSYSGTSYAGELFF.

This chain joins TRBV30 and TRBJ2-2; 7 bases match TRBD1. The CDR3 contains 15 residues. The germline V gene encodes CDR1 GTSNPN and CDR2 SVGIG (reference sequence). Germline trimming cut 2 bases from V and 3 bases from J; bases unmatched to any gene: 6. The CDR3 nucleotides are TGTGCCTGGAGTCCCCGACAGGGTTACACCGGGGAGCTGTTTTTT. This gives the protein CAWSPRQGYTGELFF.

The chain carries TRBV13 and TRBJ1-2; a possible D gene is TRBD1 (5 bases). The germline CDR1 and CDR2 sequences are PRHDT and FYEKMQ (reference sequence). Trimming removed 5 bases from V and 4 bases from J, with 17 bases in between. The CDR3 has 15 amino acids. The CDR3 nucleotides are TGTGCCAGCAGCCTTACCTACCGACAGATCTATGGCTACACCTTC. As protein: CASSLTYRQIYGYTF.

Only a few counts were recorded for this clone. This chain uses TRBV7-7 with TRBJ1-2; no definite D call. This CDR3 has 12 residues. Germline V gives CDR1 SSHAT, CDR2 FNYEAQ (reference sequence). The DNA of the CDR3 is TGTGCGACCCAGACTCCCCACGCTGGCTACACCTTC. Amino acid sequence: CATQTPHAGYTF. Full variable domain (remainder filled in from reference TRBV7-7 and TRBJ1-2): GAGVSQSPRYKVTKRGQDVTLRCDPISSHATLYWYQQALGQGPEFLTYFNYEAQPDKSGLPSDRFSAERPEGSISTLTIQRTEQRDSAMYRCATQTPHAGYTFGSGTRLTVV.

The rearrangement links TRBV28 to TRBJ1-4; 7 bases map to TRBD1. V gave up 2 bases and J gave up 5 bases; unmatched junction bases: 5. Germline V lookup: CDR1 MDHEN, CDR2 SYDVKM. The CDR3 has 15 residues. DNA of the CDR3: TGTGCCAGCAGTTTAAAGGGGGCAAAGAATGAAAAACTGTTTTTT. Protein product: CASSLKGAKNEKLFF.

The V gene is TRBV6-5, the J gene TRBJ2-5; perhaps TRBD2 as D (6 bases). Trimming shortened V by 8 bases and J by 5 bases, and 21 bases separated the two germline ends. CDR3 length: 15 amino acids. Germline loops: CDR1 MNHEY, CDR2 SVGAGI. The CDR3 sequence is CASSRGMGVGETQYF. CDR3 sequence (DNA): TGTGCCAGCTCCCGGGGGATGGGGGTTGGGGAGACCCAGTACTTC.

V is TRBV27 and J is TRBJ1-2; TRBD1 matches at 8 bases. Per germline, CDR1 MNHEY and CDR2 SMNVEV (reference sequence). V trimming: 6 bases; J trimming: 8 bases; junction bases outside the gene matches: 20. The CDR3 is 17 residues long. CDR3 sequence (DNA): TGTGCCAGCAGGACGACAGGGGCGCGCAATATAAATATGGGCTACACCTTC. Protein sequence: CASRTTGARNINMGYTF.

The rearrangement uses TRBV30 and TRBJ1-4; D is perhaps TRBD1 (6 bases). Trimming removed 0 bases at V and 5 bases at J, with 16 bases between. The CDR3 consists of 16 residues. The germline V gene has CDR1 GTSNPN and CDR2 SVGIG (reference sequence). The CDR3 is CAWSVQTRGKNEKLFF. The CDR3 DNA reads as TGTGCCTGGAGTGTACAGACCAGGGGCAAGAATGAAAAACTGTTTTTT. Combining the CDR3 with reference TRBV30 and TRBJ1-4 gives the whole variable domain SQTIHQWPATLVQPVGSPLSLECTVEGTSNPNLYWYRQAAGRGLQLLFYSVGIGQISSEVPQNLSASRPQDRQFILSSKKLLLSDSGFYLCAWSVQTRGKNEKLFFGSGTQLSVL.

The sample holds one count of this clone. V gene TRBV30 combines with J gene TRBJ2-3; D is uncertain. The CDR3 totals 13 residues. Germline lookup yields CDR1 GTSNPN and CDR2 SVGIG (reference sequence). V lost 8 bases and J lost 2, with 14 bases in between. CDR3 sequence reads: CALSRLTTDTQYF. The CDR3 DNA reads TGTGCCCTCTCACGACTCACCACAGATACGCAGTATTTT.